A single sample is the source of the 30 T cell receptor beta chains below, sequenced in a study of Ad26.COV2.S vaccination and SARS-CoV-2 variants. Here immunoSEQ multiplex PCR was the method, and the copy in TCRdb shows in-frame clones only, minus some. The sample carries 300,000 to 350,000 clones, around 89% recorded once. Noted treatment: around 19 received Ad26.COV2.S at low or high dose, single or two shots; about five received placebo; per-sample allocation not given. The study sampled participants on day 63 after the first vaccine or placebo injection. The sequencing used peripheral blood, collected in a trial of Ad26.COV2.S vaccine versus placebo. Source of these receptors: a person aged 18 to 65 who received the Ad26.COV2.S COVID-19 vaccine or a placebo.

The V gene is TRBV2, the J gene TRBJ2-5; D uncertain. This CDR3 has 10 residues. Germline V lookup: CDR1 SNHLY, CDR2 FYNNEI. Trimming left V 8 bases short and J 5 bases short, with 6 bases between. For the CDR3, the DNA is TGTGCCAGCGGACCGGAGACCCAGTACTTC. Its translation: CASGPETQYF.

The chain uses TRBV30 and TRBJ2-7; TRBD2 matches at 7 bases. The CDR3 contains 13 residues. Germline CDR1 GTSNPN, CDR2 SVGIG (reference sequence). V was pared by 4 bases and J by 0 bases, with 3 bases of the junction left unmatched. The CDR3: CAWTLASSYEQYF. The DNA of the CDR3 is TGTGCCTGGACACTAGCGTCCTCCTACGAGCAGTACTTC.

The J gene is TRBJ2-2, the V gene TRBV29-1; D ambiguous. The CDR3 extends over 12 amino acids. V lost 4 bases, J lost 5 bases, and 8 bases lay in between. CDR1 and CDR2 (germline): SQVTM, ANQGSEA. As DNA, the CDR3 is TGCAGCGTTGCACAAAATACCGGGGAGCTGTTTTTT. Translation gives CSVAQNTGELFF.

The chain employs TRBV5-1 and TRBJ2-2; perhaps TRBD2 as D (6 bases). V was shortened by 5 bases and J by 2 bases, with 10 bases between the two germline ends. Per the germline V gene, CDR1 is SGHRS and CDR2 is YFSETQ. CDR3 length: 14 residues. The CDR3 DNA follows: TGCGCCAGCAGGACTAGTGGTAACACCGGGGAGCTGTTTTTT. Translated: CASRTSGNTGELFF.

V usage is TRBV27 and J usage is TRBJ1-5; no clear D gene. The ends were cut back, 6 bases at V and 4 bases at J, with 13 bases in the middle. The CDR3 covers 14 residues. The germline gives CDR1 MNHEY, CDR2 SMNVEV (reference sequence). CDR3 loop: CASSPGLMNQPQHF. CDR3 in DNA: TGTGCCAGCAGCCCTGGACTGATGAATCAGCCCCAGCATTTT.

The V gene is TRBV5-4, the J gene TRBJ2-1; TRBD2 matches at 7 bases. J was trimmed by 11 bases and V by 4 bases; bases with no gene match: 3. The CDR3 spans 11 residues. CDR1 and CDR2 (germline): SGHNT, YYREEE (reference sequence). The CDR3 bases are TGTGCCAGCAGCCAAGGGACTAAGCAGTTCTTC. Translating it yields CASSQGTKQFF.

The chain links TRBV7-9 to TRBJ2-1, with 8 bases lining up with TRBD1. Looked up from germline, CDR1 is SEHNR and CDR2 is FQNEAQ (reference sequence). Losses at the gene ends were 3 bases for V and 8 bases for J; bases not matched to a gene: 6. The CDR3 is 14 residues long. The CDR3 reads CASSFPDRADEQFF. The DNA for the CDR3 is TGTGCCAGCAGCTTTCCGGACAGGGCCGATGAGCAGTTCTTC.

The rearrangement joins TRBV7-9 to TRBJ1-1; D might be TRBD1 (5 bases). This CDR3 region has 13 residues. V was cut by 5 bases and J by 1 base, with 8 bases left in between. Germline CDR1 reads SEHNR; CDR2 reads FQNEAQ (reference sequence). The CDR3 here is CASSVTGNTEAFF. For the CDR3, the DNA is TGTGCCAGCAGCGTTACAGGGAACACTGAAGCTTTCTTT.

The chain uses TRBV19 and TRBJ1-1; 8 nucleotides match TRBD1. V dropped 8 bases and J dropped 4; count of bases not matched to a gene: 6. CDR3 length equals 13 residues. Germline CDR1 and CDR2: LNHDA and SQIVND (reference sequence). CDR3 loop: CASSGQGITEAFF. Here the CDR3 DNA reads TGTGCCAGTTCCGGACAGGGAATCACTGAAGCTTTCTTT.

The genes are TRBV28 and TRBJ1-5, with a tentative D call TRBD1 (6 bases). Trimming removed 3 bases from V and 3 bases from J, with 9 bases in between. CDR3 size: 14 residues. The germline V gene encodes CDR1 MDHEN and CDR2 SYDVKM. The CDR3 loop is CASSFTGFNQPQHF. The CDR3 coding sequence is TGTGCCAGCAGTTTTACAGGGTTCAATCAGCCCCAGCATTTT.

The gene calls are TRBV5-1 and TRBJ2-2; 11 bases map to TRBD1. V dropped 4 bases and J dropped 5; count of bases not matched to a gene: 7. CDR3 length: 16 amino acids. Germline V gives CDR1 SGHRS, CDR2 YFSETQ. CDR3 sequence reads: CASSPGQGARTGELFF. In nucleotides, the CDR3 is TGCGCCAGCAGCCCAGGACAGGGGGCGAGGACCGGGGAGCTGTTTTTT.

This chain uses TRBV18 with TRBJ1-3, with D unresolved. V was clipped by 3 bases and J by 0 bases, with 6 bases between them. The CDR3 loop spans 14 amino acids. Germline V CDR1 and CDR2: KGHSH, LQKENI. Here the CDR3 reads CASSPQDSGNTIYF. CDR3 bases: TGTGCCAGCTCACCTCAGGACTCTGGAAACACCATATATTTT. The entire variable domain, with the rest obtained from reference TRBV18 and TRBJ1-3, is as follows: NAGVMQNPRHLVRRRGQEARLRCSPMKGHSHVYWYRQLPEEGLKFMVYLQKENIIDESGMPKERFSAEFPKEGPSILRIQQVVRGDSAAYFCASSPQDSGNTIYFGEGSWLTVV.

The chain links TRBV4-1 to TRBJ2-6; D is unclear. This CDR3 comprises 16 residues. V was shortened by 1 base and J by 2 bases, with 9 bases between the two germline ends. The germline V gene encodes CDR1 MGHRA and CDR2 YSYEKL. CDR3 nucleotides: TGCGCCAGCAGCCAAGGATGGTCCACTGGGGCCAACGTCCTGACTTTC. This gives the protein CASSQGWSTGANVLTF.

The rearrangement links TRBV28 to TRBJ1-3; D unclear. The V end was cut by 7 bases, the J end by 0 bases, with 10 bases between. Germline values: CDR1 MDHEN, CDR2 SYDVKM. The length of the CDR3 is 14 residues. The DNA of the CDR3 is TGTGCCAGCACATACGGCGACTCTGGAAACACCATATATTTT. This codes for CASTYGDSGNTIYF.

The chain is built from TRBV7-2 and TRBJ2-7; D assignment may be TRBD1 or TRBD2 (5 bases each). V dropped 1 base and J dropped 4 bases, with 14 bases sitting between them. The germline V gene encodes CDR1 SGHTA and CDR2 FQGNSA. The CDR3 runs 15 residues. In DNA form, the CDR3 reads TGTGCCAGCAGCTTAGGGCACCTGGGACCTTACGAGCAGTACTTC. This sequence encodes CASSLGHLGPYEQYF.

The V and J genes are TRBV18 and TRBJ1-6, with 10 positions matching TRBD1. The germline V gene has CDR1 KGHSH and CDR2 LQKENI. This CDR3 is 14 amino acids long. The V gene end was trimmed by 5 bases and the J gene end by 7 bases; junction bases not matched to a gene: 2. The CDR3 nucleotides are TGTGCCAGCTCAGACAGGGGGCAAAATTCACCCCTCCACTTT. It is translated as CASSDRGQNSPLHF.

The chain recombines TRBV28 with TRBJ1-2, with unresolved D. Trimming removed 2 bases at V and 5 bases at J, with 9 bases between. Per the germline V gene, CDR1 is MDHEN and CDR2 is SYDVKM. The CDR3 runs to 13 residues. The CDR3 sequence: CASSLPTGYGYTF. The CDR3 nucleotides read TGTGCCAGCAGTTTACCGACGGGATATGGCTACACCTTC.

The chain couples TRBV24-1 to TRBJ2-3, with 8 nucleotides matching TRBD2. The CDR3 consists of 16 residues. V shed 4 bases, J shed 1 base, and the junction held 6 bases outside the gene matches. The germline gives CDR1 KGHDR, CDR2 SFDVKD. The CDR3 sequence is CATSDPTSAGTDTQYF. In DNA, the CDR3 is TGTGCCACCAGTGACCCGACTAGCGCAGGCACAGATACGCAGTATTTT.

In DNA, the CDR3 is TGTGCCAGCAGCTTTTCAGGGGGCGGTACAGATACGCAGTATTTT. Translation: CASSFSGGGTDTQYF. The chain employs TRBV7-2 and TRBJ2-3, with TRBD1 identical over 8 bases. V lost 3 bases to trimming and J lost 3 bases; unmatched junction nucleotides: 5. This CDR3 has 15 amino acids. CDR1 is SGHTA and CDR2 is FQGNSA in the germline V gene. The complete variable domain, with remaining parts taken from reference TRBV7-2 and TRBJ2-3, reads GAGVSQSPSNKVTEKGKDVELRCDPISGHTALYWYRQSLGQGLEFLIYFQGNSAPDKSGLPSDRFSAERTGGSVSTLTIQRTQQEDSAVYLCASSFSGGGTDTQYFGPGTRLTVL.

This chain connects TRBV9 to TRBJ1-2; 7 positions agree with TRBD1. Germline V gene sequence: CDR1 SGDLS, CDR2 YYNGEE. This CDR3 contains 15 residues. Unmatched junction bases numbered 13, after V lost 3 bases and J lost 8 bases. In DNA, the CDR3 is TGTGCCAGCAGCGCAACAGAGGGTGACAGGGAAGGCTACACCTTC. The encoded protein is CASSATEGDREGYTF.

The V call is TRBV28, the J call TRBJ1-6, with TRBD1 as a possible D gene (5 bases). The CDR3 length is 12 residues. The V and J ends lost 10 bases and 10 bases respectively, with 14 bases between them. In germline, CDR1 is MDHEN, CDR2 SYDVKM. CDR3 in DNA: TGTGCCACCTCAGGGATAAGATCACCCCTCCACTTT. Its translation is CATSGIRSPLHF. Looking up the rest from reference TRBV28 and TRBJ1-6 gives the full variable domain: DVKVTQSSRYLVKRTGEKVFLECVQDMDHENMFWYRQDPGLGLRLIYFSYDVKMKEKGDIPEGYSVSREKKERFSLILESASTNQTSMYLCATSGIRSPLHFGNGTRLTVT.

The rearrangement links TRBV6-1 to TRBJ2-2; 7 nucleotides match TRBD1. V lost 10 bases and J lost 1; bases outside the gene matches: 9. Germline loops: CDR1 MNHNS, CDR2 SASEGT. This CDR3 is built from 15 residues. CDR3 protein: CATREGTVNTGELFF. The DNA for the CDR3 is TGTGCCACCAGGGAAGGGACAGTGAACACCGGGGAGCTGTTTTTT.

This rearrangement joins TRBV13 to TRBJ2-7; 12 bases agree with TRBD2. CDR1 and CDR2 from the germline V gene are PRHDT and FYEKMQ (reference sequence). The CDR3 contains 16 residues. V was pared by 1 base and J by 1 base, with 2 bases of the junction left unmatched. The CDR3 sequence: CASSLDLAGGSYEQYF. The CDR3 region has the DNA TGTGCCAGCAGCTTAGATCTAGCGGGGGGGTCCTACGAGCAGTACTTC.

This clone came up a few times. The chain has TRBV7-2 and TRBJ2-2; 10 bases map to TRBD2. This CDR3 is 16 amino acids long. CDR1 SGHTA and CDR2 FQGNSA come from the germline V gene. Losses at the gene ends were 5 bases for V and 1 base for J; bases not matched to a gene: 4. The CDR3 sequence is CASSPGLARNTGELFF. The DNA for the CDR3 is TGTGCCAGCAGCCCGGGACTAGCGAGGAACACCGGGGAGCTGTTTTTT.

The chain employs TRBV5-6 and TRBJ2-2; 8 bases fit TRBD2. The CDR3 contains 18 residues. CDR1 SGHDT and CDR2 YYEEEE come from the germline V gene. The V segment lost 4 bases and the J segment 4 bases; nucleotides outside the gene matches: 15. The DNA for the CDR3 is TGTGCCAGCAGCCTAGGACTAGCCGGGGTAACGGCCACCGGGGAGCTGTTTTTT. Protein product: CASSLGLAGVTATGELFF.

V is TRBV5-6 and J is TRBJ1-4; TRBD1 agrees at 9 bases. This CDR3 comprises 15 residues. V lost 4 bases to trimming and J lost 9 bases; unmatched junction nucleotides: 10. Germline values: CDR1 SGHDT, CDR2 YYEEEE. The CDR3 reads CASSLRDRVLKKLFF. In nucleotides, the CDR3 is TGTGCCAGCAGCCTCCGGGACAGGGTTCTGAAAAAACTGTTTTTT.

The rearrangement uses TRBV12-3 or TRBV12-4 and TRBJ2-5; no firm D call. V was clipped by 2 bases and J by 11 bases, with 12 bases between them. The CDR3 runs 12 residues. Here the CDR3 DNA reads TGTGCCAGCAGTTTACAGGCTCCTCCTCAGTACTTC. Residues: CASSLQAPPQYF.

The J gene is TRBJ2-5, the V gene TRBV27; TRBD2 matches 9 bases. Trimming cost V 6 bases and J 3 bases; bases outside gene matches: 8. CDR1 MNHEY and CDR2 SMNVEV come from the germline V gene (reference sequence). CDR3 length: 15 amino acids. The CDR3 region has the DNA TGTGCCAGCAGCGATAGACTAGCGGCAAAAGAGACCCAGTACTTC. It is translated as CASSDRLAAKETQYF.

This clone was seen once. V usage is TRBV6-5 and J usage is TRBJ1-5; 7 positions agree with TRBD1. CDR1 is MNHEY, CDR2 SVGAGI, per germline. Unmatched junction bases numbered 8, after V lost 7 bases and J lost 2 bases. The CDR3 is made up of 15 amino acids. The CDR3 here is CASKFAGGGNQPQHF. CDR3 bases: TGTGCCAGCAAATTTGCAGGGGGAGGCAATCAGCCCCAGCATTTT.

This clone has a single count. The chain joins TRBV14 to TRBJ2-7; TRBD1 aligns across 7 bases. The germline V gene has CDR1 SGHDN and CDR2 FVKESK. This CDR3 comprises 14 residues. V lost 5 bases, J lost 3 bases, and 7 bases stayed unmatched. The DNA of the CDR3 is TGTGCCAGCAGCTTCCGGGACAGTCGCTACGAGCAGTACTTC. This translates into CASSFRDSRYEQYF.